Listed below are T cell receptor beta chains from one sample, sequenced in a study of blood T cell repertoires in COVID-19. Sequencing used immunoSEQ multiplex PCR; TCRdb keeps in-frame clones, though not all of them. In the table there are more than 300,000 clones, 87% of which are singletons. The sample was peripheral blood. The receptor set was obtained from a woman aged 25 to 39 with COVID-19, enrolled during active disease. The CDR3 runs from the conserved cysteine through the conserved F or W. The D gene is left open where the match is weak. Not all rows give a size; the values are once, few, many and, for expanded clones, a class.

NA	NA	TRBJ2-1	TRBV6-5	CASSYTSALNEQFF	TGTGCCAGCAGTTATACTTCGGCACTAAATGAGCAGTTCTTC
TRBD1	NA	TRBJ1-5	TRBV5-1	CASSLQGDSNQPQHF	TGCGCCAGCAGCTTACAGGGGGATAGCAATCAGCCCCAGCATTTT
NA	NA	TRBJ2-2	TRBV28	CASSSEGFGELTGELFF	TGTGCCAGCAGTTCAGAGGGATTTGGGGAATTAACCGGGGAGCTGTTTTTT
TRBD1	NA	TRBJ1-4	TRBV28	CASSPPRQGEKLFF	TGTGCCAGCAGTCCCCCGCGACAGGGTGAAAAACTGTTTTTT
TRBD1	NA	TRBJ1-2	TRBV6-4	CASRGDRGPYGYTF	TGTGCCAGCAGGGGCGATAGGGGGCCCTATGGCTACACCTTC
TRBD2	NA	TRBJ2-1	TRBV15	CATSRDKASGDEQFF	TGTGCCACCAGCAGAGATAAGGCTAGCGGGGATGAGCAGTTCTTC
TRBD2	NA	TRBJ2-7	TRBV28	CASSKKRLAASYEQYF	TGTGCCAGCAGCAAGAAGAGGCTAGCGGCCTCCTACGAGCAGTACTTC
NA	NA	TRBJ2-2	TRBV5-6	CASSQLGRSNTGELFF	TGTGCCAGCAGCCAATTGGGGAGATCGAACACCGGGGAGCTGTTTTTT
NA	NA	TRBJ1-5	TRBV4-1	CASSQVSGNQPQHF	TGCGCCAGCAGCCAAGTTTCGGGGAATCAGCCCCAGCATTTT
NA	NA	TRBJ1-3	TRBV28	CASRPQYSGNTIYF	TGTGCCAGCAGACCACAGTACTCTGGAAACACCATATATTTT
TRBD1	NA	TRBJ2-7	TRBV2	CASSEDRGWYEQYF	TGTGCCAGCAGTGAGGACAGGGGATGGTACGAGCAGTACTTC
TRBD1	NA	TRBJ2-7	TRBV7-3	CASSLTSTGAYEQYF	TGTGCCAGCAGCTTAACGTCGACAGGGGCCTACGAGCAGTACTTC
TRBD1	NA	TRBJ1-6	TRBV5-4	CASSWDRGMVDYNSPLHF	TGTGCCAGCAGCTGGGACAGGGGGATGGTCGACTATAATTCACCCCTCCACTTT
TRBD2	NA	TRBJ2-1	TRBV6-2/TRBV6-3	CASSWSLAGEDNEQFF	TGTGCCAGCAGTTGGAGTCTAGCGGGAGAGGACAATGAGCAGTTCTTC
NA	NA	TRBJ2-3	TRBV16	CASSLLDTQYF	TGTGCCAGCAGCCTCTTGGATACGCAGTATTTT
TRBD2	NA	TRBJ2-3	TRBV6-2/TRBV6-3	CASSYREVTQYF	TGTGCCAGCAGTTACCGGGAGGTTACGCAGTATTTT
NA	once	TRBJ1-1	TRBV19	CASSRRENTEAFF	TGTGCCAGTAGTCGGCGGGAAAACACTGAAGCTTTCTTT
NA	NA	TRBJ2-3	TRBV7-6	CASSLGTGVADTQYF	TGTGCCAGCAGCTTAGGAACGGGAGTGGCAGATACGCAGTATTTT
TRBD2	few	TRBJ2-3	TRBV12-5	CASGLVPDGELAGTDTQYF	TGTGCTAGTGGTTTGGTACCCGACGGGGAACTAGCGGGAACAGATACGCAGTATTTT
NA	NA	TRBJ1-5	TRBV6-2/TRBV6-3	CASSRRPGPEVGQPQHF	TGTGCCAGCAGTAGGAGGCCCGGGCCCGAAGTCGGGCAGCCCCAGCATTTT
NA	few	TRBJ2-2	TRBV28	CASSGGPNTGELFF	TGTGCCAGCAGTGGGGGCCCGAACACCGGGGAGCTGTTTTTT
TRBD1	once	TRBJ2-2	TRBV19	CASSNRDRSGELFF	TGTGCCAGTAGTAACCGGGACAGATCCGGGGAGCTGTTTTTT
NA	NA	TRBJ2-1	TRBV24-1	CATSAPGLGSNEQFF	TGTGCCACCAGTGCTCCGGGACTGGGGAGCAATGAGCAGTTCTTC
NA	few	TRBJ2-7	TRBV28	CASSVPGLPYEQYF	TGTGCCAGCAGCGTCCCAGGGTTACCCTACGAGCAGTACTTC
TRBD1	NA	TRBJ1-1	TRBV27	CASSFLQGTEAFF	TGTGCCAGCAGTTTTCTACAGGGGACTGAAGCTTTCTTT
NA	few	TRBJ2-3	TRBV5-4	CASSLKRANVDTQYF	TGTGCCAGCAGCTTGAAGCGGGCTAATGTAGATACGCAGTATTTT
TRBD2	once	TRBJ2-1	TRBV5-5	CASSLRLAGGSNEQFF	TGTGCCAGCAGCTTACGACTAGCGGGAGGGAGTAATGAGCAGTTCTTC
TRBD1	NA	TRBJ2-7	TRBV3-1/TRBV3-2	CASSQGQGPSYEQYF	TGTGCCAGCAGCCAAGGACAGGGGCCCTCCTACGAGCAGTACTTC
NA	NA	TRBJ1-2	TRBV5-1	CASSLGDSNYGYTF	TGCGCCAGCAGCTTGGGAGACAGTAACTATGGCTACACCTTC
NA	NA	TRBJ2-1	TRBV7-8	CASSALGVTYNEQFF	TGTGCCAGCAGCGCCCTAGGTGTTACCTACAATGAGCAGTTCTTC
NA	NA	TRBJ1-2	TRBV6-5	CASSQNQGFSGYTF	TGTGCCAGCAGTCAAAATCAGGGTTTTAGTGGCTACACCTTC
NA	few	TRBJ2-2	TRBV6-5	CASSLQVGANTGELFF	TGTGCCAGCAGTTTACAGGTTGGGGCTAACACCGGGGAGCTGTTTTTT
TRBD2	NA	TRBJ2-7	TRBV5-1	CASSFGLAGGSGEQYF	TGCGCCAGCAGCTTTGGACTAGCGGGAGGTTCAGGCGAGCAGTACTTC
TRBD1	NA	TRBJ2-7	TRBV6-2/TRBV6-3	CASSAGQGGEQYF	TGTGCCAGCAGTGCGGGACAGGGGGGAGAGCAGTACTTC
NA	NA	TRBJ2-5	TRBV3-1/TRBV3-2	CASSQRPLAPQETQYF	TGTGCCAGCAGCCAACGGCCCCTAGCGCCGCAAGAGACCCAGTACTTC
NA	NA	TRBJ2-7	TRBV6-5	CASSYGDEQYF	TGTGCCAGCAGTTACGGAGACGAGCAGTACTTC
NA	NA	TRBJ1-2	TRBV29-1	CSVVTGQNGYTF	TGCAGCGTTGTAACTGGACAGAATGGCTACACCTTC
TRBD2	NA	TRBJ2-1	TRBV3-1/TRBV3-2	CASSHTSGTLNEQFF	TGTGCCAGCAGCCACACTAGCGGGACGCTCAATGAGCAGTTCTTC
TRBD1	NA	TRBJ1-1	TRBV7-3	CASSSFPTPQGAGLTEAFF	TGTGCCAGCAGCTCATTTCCAACCCCGCAGGGGGCAGGATTGACTGAAGCTTTCTTT
TRBD1	NA	TRBJ2-1	TRBV7-8	CASSLDRDRGYNEQFF	TGTGCCAGCAGCTTAGACCGGGACAGGGGATACAATGAGCAGTTCTTC
NA	NA	TRBJ2-5	TRBV6-5	CASSIPRGETQYF	TGTGCCAGCAGTATACCCCGCGGAGAGACCCAGTACTTC
NA	once	TRBJ1-1	TRBV4-1	CASSQLQGMNTEAFF	TGCGCCAGCAGCCAACTACAGGGCATGAACACTGAAGCTTTCTTT
TRBD2	NA	TRBJ2-3	TRBV4-2	CASSLGLAGGPSTDTQYF	TGTGCCAGTAGCCTGGGACTAGCGGGAGGGCCTAGCACAGATACGCAGTATTTT
TRBD1	few	TRBJ2-1	TRBV30	CAWIGVGGREQFF	TGTGCCTGGATCGGGGTAGGGGGCCGTGAGCAGTTCTTC
TRBD1	few	TRBJ2-1	TRBV29-1	CSVPRQGDNEQFF	TGCAGCGTTCCCCGACAGGGGGACAATGAGCAGTTCTTC
NA	NA	TRBJ2-1	TRBV9	CASSVTAGGRYNEQFF	TGTGCCAGCAGCGTAACGGCAGGTGGTCGCTACAATGAGCAGTTCTTC
NA	NA	TRBJ1-3	TRBV18	CASSPGLSGNTIYF	TGTGCCAGCTCACCGGGGCTTTCTGGAAACACCATATATTTT
TRBD1	NA	TRBJ1-2	TRBV2	CASSVDRGNSAYYGYTF	TGTGCCAGCAGTGTTGACAGGGGAAATTCAGCGTACTATGGCTACACCTTC
NA	NA	TRBJ2-5	TRBV19	CASSQTSKETQYF	TGTGCCAGTAGCCAAACAAGTAAAGAGACCCAGTACTTC
TRBD1	NA	TRBJ2-7	TRBV6-6	CASSRGQGASYEQYF	TGTGCCAGCAGCCGAGGGCAGGGGGCCTCCTACGAGCAGTACTTC
TRBD1	NA	TRBJ1-1	TRBV30	CAWSPKRSGAGQGEAFF	TGTGCCTGGAGCCCCAAGCGATCTGGCGCGGGACAGGGTGAAGCTTTCTTT